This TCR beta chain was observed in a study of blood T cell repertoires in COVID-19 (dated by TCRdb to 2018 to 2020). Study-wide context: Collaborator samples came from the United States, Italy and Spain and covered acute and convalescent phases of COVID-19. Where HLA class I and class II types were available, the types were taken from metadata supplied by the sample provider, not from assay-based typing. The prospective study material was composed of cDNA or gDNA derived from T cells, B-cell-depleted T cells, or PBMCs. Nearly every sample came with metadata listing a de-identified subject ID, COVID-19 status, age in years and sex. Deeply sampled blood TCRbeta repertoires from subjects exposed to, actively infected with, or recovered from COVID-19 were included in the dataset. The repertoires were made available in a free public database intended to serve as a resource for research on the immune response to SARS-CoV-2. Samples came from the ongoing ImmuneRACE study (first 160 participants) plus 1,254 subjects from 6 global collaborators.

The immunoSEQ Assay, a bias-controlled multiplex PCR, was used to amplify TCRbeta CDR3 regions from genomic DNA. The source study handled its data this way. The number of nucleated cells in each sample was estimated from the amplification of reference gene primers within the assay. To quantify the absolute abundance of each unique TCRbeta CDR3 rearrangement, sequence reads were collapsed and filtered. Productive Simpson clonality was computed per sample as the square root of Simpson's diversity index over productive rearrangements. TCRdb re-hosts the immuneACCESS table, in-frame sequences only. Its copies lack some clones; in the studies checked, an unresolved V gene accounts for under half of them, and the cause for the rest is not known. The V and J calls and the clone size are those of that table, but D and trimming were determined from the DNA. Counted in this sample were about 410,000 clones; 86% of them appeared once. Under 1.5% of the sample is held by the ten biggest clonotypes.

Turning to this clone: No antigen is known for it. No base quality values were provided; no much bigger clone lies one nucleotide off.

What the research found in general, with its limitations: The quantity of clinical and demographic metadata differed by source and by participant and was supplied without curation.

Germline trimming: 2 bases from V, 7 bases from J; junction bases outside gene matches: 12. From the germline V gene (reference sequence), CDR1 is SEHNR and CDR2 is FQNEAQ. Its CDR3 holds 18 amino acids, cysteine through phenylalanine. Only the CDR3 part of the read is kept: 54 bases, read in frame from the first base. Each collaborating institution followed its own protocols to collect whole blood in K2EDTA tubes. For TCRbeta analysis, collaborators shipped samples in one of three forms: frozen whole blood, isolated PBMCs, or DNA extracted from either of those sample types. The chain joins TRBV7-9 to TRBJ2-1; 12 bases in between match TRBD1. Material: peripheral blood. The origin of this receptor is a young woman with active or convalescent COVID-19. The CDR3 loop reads CASSLHISGQGARNEQFF. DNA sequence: TGTGCCAGCAGCTTACATATTTCGGGACAGGGGGCGAGGAATGAGCAGTTCTTC.